One and the same sample provided the 6 T cell receptor beta chains below, sequenced in a study of blood T cell repertoires in COVID-19. Using immunoSEQ multiplex PCR, the repertoire was profiled, and TCRdb retains in-frame clones only, with some absent. The sample contains around 60,000 clones, about 92% of which appear only once. The sequencing sample was made of peripheral blood. These receptors were obtained from a man aged 45-65 years with active COVID-19.

The chain is built from TRBV30 and TRBJ1-1, with 9 bases matching TRBD1. The CDR3 covers 14 residues. V trimming: 2 bases; J trimming: 6 bases; junction bases outside the gene matches: 7. The germline gives CDR1 GTSNPN, CDR2 SVGIG (reference sequence). In DNA, the CDR3 is TGTGCCTGGAGTAAATTCGGGACAGGGTCTGAAGCTTTCTTT. Translation gives CAWSKFGTGSEAFF.

About this clone itself: One junction end disagrees with the germline gene, perhaps due to a read error. The rearrangement joins TRBV7-2 to TRBJ1-2; 8 bases are a match to TRBD1. The CDR3 runs to 15 residues. CDR1 is SGHTA, CDR2 FQGNSA, per germline. In DNA form, the CDR3 reads TGTGCCAGCACCTTAACTACGACAGGGGCCTATGGCTACACCTTC. Amino acid sequence: CASTLTTTGAYGYTF.

The rearrangement uses TRBV7-5 and TRBJ1-1; the table gives TRBD1 as D, unverified against the DNA. TRBV7-5 is a pseudogene. The CDR3 sequence is 15 residues long. The CDR3 DNA reads TGTGTCAGAAGCCCCCAGGACAGAACGAACACTGAAGCTTTCTTT. Residues: CVRSPQDRTNTEAFF.

The rearrangement joins TRBV27 to TRBJ2-1; 9 bases are a match to TRBD2. This CDR3 comprises 15 residues. Germline values: CDR1 MNHEY, CDR2 SMNVEV (reference sequence). Germline trimming cut 1 base from V and 4 bases from J; bases unmatched to any gene: 2. The CDR3 sequence: CASSLWREGYNEQFF. CDR3 in DNA: TGTGCCAGCAGTTTATGGCGGGAGGGGTACAATGAGCAGTTCTTC.

The chain combines TRBV18 with TRBJ2-4; TRBD1 matches at 8 bases. CDR3 length: 16 residues. Germline CDR1 is KGHSH and CDR2 is LQKENI. V gave up 3 bases and J gave up 3 bases; unmatched junction bases: 7. DNA of the CDR3: TGTGCCAGCTCACCGTCCCCGACAGGGGTCAAAAACATTCAGTACTTC. Translating it yields CASSPSPTGVKNIQYF.

The chain has TRBV3-1 (or the pseudogene TRBV3-2) and TRBJ2-3; no clear D gene. The germline V gene has CDR1 LGHDT and CDR2 YNNKEL (reference sequence). The length of the CDR3 is 14 residues. V was trimmed by 3 bases and J by 7 bases, leaving 14 bases between them. In DNA, the CDR3 is TGTGCCAGCAGCCAGGGCCTGGCAATGTATACGCAGTATTTT. This translates into CASSQGLAMYTQYF.